The subject of this entry is one T cell receptor beta chain. Its antigen remains unidentified. This is likely a read error, given that the CDR3 carries no conserved phenylalanine or tryptophan at its end. These data come from a study of shared clonotypes between healthy human individuals. Study summary: Researchers assigned three CD4 naive, three CD4 memory, two CD8 naive and one CD8 memory plate to each donor.

The CDR3 covers 16 residues. Between the trimmed V and J ends, which lost 1 base and 0 bases, there was a span of 9 bases. Germline CDR1 and CDR2: SGHTA and FQGNSA. Data came from immunoSEQ multiplex PCR; TCRdb stores just in-frame clones and leaves some out. The repertoire holds around 2,000,000 clones, with roughly 95% as singletons. Overall study findings and caveats: Rarefaction demonstrated incomplete sorted-subset sequencing despite large depth. Generation probability values for non-shared clonotypes were lower than those for clonotypes shared by all four donors. Clonotypes that were shared across a handful of donors made up around 5% of naive CD4 clonotypes.

V usage is TRBV7-2 and J usage is TRBJ2-2, with a possible D match to TRBD1 (6 bases). Material for sequencing was naive CD4+ T cells sorted from blood. Subset reported: CD45RA+ positively selected. This sequence originates from a man aged 18 to 29 in good health. In DNA form, the CDR3 reads TGTGCCAGCAGCTTAGACCGGACAGCGAACACCGGGGAGCTGTTTCTT. The encoded protein is CASSLDRTANTGELFL.